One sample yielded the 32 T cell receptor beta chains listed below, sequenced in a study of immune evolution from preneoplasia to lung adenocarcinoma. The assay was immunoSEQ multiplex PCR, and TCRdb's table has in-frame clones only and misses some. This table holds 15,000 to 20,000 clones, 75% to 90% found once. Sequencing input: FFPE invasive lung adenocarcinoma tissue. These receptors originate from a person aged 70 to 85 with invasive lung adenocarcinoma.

CDR3 nucleotides: TGTGCCACCAGCAGAGAGCATCCGGGGGATTATTACGAGCAGTACTTC. This translates into CATSREHPGDYYEQYF. This chain connects TRBV15 to TRBJ2-7, with D perhaps matching TRBD2 (6 bases). Germline CDR1 and CDR2: LNHNV and YYDKDF (reference sequence). The CDR3 extends over 16 amino acids. Trimming removed 0 bases at V and 4 bases at J, with 16 bases between. Variable domain in full (rest from reference TRBV15 and TRBJ2-7): DAMVIQNPRYQVTQFGKPVTLSCSQTLNHNVMYWYQQKSSQAPKLLFHYYDKDFNNEADTPDNFQSRRPNTSFCFLDIRSPGLGDTAMYLCATSREHPGDYYEQYFGPGTRLTVT.

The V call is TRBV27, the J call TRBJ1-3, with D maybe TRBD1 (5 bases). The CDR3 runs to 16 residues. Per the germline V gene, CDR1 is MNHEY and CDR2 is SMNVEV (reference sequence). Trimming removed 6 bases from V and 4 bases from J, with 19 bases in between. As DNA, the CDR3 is TGTGCCAGCAGCCGAACCCCTACAGGACTGGGAAACACCATATATTTT. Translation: CASSRTPTGLGNTIYF.

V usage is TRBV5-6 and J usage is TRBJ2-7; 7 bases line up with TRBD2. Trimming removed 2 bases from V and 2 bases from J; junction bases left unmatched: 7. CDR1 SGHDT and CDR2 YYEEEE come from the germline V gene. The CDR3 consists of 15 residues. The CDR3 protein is CASSLDSGRTYEQYF. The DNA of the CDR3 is TGTGCCAGCAGCTTAGACTCCGGGAGGACCTACGAGCAGTACTTC.

DNA for the CDR3: TGTGCCAGCAGCTTGGGGGGGTTCGATACGCAGTATTTT. This codes for CASSLGGFDTQYF. The genes are TRBV7-6 and TRBJ2-3, with 7 positions matching TRBD2. CDR3 length: 13 residues. V trimming: 3 bases; J trimming: 6 bases; junction bases outside the gene matches: 3. Germline V gene sequence: CDR1 SGHVS, CDR2 FNYEAQ.

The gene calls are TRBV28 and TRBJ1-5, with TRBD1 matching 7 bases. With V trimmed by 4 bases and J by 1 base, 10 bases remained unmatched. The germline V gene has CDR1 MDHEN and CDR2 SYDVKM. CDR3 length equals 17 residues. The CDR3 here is CASSSPGGTESNQPQHF. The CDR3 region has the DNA TGTGCCAGCAGTTCTCCGGGAGGGACAGAGAGCAATCAGCCCCAGCATTTT.

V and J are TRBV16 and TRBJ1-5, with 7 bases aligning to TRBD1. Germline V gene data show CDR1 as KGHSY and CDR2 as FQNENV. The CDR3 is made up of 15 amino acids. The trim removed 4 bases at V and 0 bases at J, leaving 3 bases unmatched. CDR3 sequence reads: CASSPRGDSNQPQHF. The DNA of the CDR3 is TGTGCCAGCAGCCCCAGGGGGGATAGCAATCAGCCCCAGCATTTT.

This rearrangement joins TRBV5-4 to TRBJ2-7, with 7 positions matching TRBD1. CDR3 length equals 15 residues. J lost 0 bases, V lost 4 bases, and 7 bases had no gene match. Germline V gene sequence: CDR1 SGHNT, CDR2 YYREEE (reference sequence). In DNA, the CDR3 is TGTGCCAGCAGCCCGTCCGGGACAGTCTCCTACGAGCAGTACTTC. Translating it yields CASSPSGTVSYEQYF.

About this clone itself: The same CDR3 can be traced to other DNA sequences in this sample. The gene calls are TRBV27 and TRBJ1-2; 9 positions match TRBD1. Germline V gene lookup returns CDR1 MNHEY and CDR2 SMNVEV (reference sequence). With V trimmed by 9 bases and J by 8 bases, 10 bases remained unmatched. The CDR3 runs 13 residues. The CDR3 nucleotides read TGTGCCAGTAGACCGGGACAGGGAGGAGGCTACACCTTC. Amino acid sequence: CASRPGQGGGYTF.

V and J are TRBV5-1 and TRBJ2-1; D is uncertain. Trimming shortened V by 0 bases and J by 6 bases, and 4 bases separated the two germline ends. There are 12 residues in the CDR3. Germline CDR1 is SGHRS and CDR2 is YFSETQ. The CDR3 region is CASSLGGNEQFF. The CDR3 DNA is TGCGCCAGCAGCTTGGGAGGCAATGAGCAGTTCTTC.

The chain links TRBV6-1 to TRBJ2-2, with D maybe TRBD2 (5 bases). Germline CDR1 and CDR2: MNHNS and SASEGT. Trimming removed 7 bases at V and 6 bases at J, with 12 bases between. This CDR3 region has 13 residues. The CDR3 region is CASMWPGAGELFF. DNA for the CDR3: TGTGCCAGCATGTGGCCCGGGGCCGGGGAGCTGTTTTTT.

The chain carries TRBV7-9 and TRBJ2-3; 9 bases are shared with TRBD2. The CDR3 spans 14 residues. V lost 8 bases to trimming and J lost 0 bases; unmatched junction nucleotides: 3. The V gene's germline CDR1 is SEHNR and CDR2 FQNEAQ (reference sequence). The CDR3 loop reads CASDTSGSTDTQYF. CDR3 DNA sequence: TGTGCCAGCGATACTAGCGGGAGCACAGATACGCAGTATTTT.

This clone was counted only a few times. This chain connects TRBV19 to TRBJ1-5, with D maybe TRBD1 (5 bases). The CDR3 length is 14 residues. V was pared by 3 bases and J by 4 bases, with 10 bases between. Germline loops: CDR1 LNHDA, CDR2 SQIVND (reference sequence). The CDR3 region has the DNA TGTGCCAGTAGTATCGAGGCAGGGAATCAGCCCCAGCATTTT. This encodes CASSIEAGNQPQHF.

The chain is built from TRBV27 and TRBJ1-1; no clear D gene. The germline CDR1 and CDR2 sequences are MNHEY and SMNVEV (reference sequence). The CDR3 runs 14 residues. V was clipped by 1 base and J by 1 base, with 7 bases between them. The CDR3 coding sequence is TGTGCCAGCAGTTTATACCAAGGGAACACTGAAGCTTTCTTT. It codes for CASSLYQGNTEAFF.

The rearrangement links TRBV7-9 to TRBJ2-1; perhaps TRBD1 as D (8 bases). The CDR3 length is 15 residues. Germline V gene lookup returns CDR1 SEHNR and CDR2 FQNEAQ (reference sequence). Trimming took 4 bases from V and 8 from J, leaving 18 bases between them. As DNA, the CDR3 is TGTGCCAGCAGCTCCACAGGGGGGGTTCTACATGAGCAGTTCTTC. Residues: CASSSTGGVLHEQFF.

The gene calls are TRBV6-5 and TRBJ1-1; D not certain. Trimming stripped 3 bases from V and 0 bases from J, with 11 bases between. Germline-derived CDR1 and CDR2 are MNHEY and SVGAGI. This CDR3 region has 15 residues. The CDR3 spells CASSYAPQLNTEAFF. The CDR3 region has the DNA TGTGCCAGCAGTTATGCGCCACAGCTGAACACTGAAGCTTTCTTT.

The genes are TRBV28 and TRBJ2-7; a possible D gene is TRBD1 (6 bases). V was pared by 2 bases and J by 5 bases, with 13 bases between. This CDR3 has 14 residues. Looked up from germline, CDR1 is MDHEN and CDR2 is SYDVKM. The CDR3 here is CASSLGQGWDEQYF. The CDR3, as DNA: TGTGCCAGCAGTTTAGGGCAGGGGTGGGACGAGCAGTACTTC.

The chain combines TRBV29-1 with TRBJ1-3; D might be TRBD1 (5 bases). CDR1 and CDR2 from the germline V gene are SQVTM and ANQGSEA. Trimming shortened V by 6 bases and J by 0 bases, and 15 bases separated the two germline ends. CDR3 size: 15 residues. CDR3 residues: CSVQQRGFSGNTIYF. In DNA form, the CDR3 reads TGCAGCGTCCAACAGCGGGGGTTCTCTGGAAACACCATATATTTT.

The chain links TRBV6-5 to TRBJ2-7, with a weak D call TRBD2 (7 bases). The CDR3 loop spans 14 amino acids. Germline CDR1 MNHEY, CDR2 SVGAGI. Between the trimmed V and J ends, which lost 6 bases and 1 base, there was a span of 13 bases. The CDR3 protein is CASREGGGSYEQYF. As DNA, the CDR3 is TGTGCCAGCAGGGAAGGGGGGGGTTCCTACGAGCAGTACTTC.

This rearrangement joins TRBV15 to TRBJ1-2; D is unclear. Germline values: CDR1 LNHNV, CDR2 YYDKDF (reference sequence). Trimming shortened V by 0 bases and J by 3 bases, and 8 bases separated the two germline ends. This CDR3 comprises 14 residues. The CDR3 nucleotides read TGTGCCACCAGCAGAGATGGCGGGGACTATGGCTACACCTTC. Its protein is CATSRDGGDYGYTF.

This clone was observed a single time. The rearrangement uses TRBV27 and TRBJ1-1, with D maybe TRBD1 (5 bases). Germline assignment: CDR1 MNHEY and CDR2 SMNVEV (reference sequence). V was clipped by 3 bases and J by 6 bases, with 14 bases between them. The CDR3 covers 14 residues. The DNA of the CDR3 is TGTGCCAGCAGTTTCGGCCCCCGGGACGCTGAAGCTTTCTTT. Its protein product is CASSFGPRDAEAFF.

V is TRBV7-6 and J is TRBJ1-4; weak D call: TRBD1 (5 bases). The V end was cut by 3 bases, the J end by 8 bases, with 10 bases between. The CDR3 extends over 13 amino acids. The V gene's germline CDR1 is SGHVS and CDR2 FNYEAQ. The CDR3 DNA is TGTGCCAGCAGCTTGGGGCATATGGAAAAACTGTTTTTT. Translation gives CASSLGHMEKLFF. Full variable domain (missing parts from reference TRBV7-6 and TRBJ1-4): GAGVSQSPRYKVTKRGQDVALRCDPISGHVSLYWYRQALGQGPEFLTYFNYEAQQDKSGLPNDRFSAERPEGSISTLTIQRTEQRDSAMYRCASSLGHMEKLFFGSGTQLSVL.

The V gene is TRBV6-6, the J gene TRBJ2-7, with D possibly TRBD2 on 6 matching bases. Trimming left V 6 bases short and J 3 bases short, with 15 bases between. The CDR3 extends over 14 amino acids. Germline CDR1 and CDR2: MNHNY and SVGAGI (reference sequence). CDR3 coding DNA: TGTGCCAGCAGCCTAGACGGGAGTGTCTACGAGCAGTACTTC. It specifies CASSLDGSVYEQYF.

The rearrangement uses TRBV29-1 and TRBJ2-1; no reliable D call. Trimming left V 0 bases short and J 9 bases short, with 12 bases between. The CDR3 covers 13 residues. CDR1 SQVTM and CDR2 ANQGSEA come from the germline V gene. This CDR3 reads CSVEETDRGEQFF. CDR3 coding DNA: TGCAGCGTTGAAGAGACGGATCGAGGTGAGCAGTTCTTC.

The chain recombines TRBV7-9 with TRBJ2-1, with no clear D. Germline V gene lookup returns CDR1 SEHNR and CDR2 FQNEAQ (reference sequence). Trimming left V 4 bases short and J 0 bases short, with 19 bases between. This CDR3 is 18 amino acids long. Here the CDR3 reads CASSSWQTPHSSYNEQFF. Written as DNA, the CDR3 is TGTGCCAGCAGCTCTTGGCAGACCCCCCACAGCTCCTACAATGAGCAGTTCTTC.

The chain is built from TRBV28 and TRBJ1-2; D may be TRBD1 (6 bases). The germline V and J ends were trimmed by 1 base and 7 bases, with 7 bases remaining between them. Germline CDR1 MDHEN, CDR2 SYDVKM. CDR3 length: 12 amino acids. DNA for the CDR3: TGTGCCAGCAGTTTATCAGGGGTTGGCTACACCTTC. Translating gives CASSLSGVGYTF.

The CDR3 DNA reads as TGTGCCAGCAGCTTTATGAGCACAGATACGCAGTATTTT. This translates into CASSFMSTDTQYF. The chain employs TRBV7-3 and TRBJ2-3; D gene ambiguous. The germline V and J ends were trimmed by 3 bases and 0 bases, with 4 bases remaining between them. Germline-derived CDR1 and CDR2 are SGHTA and FQGTGA. The CDR3 spans 13 residues.

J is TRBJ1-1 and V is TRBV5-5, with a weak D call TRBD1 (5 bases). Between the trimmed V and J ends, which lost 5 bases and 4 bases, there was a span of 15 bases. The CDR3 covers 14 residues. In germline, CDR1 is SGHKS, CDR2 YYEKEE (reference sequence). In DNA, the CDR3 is TGTGCCAGCAGACCACAGGTCGTGGGCACTGAAGCTTTCTTT. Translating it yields CASRPQVVGTEAFF.

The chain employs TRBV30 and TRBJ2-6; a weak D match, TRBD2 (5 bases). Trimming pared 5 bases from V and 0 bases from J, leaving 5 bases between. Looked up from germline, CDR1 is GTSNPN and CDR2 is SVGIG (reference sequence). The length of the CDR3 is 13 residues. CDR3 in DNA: TGTGCCTGGGGACTCTCTGGGGCCAACGTCCTGACTTTC. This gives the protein CAWGLSGANVLTF.

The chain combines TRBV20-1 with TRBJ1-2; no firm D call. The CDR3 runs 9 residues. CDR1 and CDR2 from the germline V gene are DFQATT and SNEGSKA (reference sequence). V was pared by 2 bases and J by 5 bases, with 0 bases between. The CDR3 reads CSARYGYTF. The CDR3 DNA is TGCAGTGCTAGATATGGCTACACCTTC.

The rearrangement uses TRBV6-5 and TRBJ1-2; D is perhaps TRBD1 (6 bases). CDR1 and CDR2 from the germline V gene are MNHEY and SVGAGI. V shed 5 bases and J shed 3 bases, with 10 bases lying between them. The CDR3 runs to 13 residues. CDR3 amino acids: CASSPGQHYGYTF. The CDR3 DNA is TGTGCCAGCAGTCCCGGACAGCACTATGGCTACACCTTC.

DNA of the CDR3: TGTGCCAGCAGCTTAACAGGGTGGCGGGTTGGAAGTGAAAAACTGTTTTTT. Residues: CASSLTGWRVGSEKLFF. This chain connects TRBV7-9 to TRBJ1-4, with a weak D call TRBD1 (6 bases). The CDR3 extends over 17 amino acids. V was cut by 2 bases and J by 7 bases, with 20 bases left in between. From germline, CDR1 is SEHNR and CDR2 FQNEAQ (reference sequence).

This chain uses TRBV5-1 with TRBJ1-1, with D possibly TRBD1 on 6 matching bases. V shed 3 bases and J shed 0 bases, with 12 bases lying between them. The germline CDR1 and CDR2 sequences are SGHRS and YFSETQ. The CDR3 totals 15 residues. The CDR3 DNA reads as TGCGCCAGCAGCTGGGGAGGACAGCTGAACACTGAAGCTTTCTTT. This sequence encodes CASSWGGQLNTEAFF.